Included here is one TCR beta chain sequence, with context. Trimming shortened V by 6 bases and J by 2 bases, and 5 bases separated the two germline ends. Germline CDR1 and CDR2: SGHAT and FQNNGV. The CDR3 runs to 11 residues. When the RNA was reverse transcribed, random hexamers were used with an input of about 0.5 to 1 ug. TCRdb reprocessed the immunoSEQ multiplex PCR reads with MiXCR, giving one entry per CDR3 protein. The sample records roughly 190,000 distinct CDR3 sequences, roughly nine tenths being singletons. This record belongs to a study of CD8 T cells in Susac syndrome. The clonotype comes from a human donor with Susac syndrome. Sample: CD4+ T cells from PBMCs. The V and J genes are TRBV11-2 and TRBJ2-7; no reliable D call. The CDR3 DNA is TGTGCCAGCAGGAGAGCCTACGAGCAGTACTTC. Protein product: CASRRAYEQYF.